The clone carrying this T cell receptor beta chain showed up many times. Its target is not known. The study sampled blood at baseline, cycle 4 day 1, and cycle 7 day 1. This specimen comes from a study of OX40 agonist ivuxolimab in advanced cancers. Study in general: With ivuxolimab, an agonistic anti-OX40 (CD134) antibody, patients were treated. Findings and limits, study-wide: In the 0.1-3.0 mg/kg groups, partial responders showed among the lowest expansion.

The CDR3 is 14 amino acids. Looked up from germline, CDR1 is SGHKS and CDR2 is YYEKEE (reference sequence). V lost 3 bases to trimming and J lost 6 bases, with 13 bases between them. The assay was immunoSEQ multiplex PCR, and TCRdb's table has in-frame clones only and misses some. Seen here are over 40,000 clones, about four fifths observed once, and the top ten hold roughly 4.5%. This chain links TRBV5-5 with TRBJ2-4; TRBD1 or TRBD2 may be the D gene (5 bases each). The TCR comes from an adult with an advanced solid tumor such as melanoma, head and neck, liver or kidney cancer. Material: CD4+ or CD8+ T cells sorted from blood, obtained in a trial of the OX40 agonist ivuxolimab. The CDR3 reads CASSSGPRANIQYF. CDR3 coding DNA: TGTGCCAGCAGCTCGGGACCCCGGGCAAACATTCAGTACTTC.